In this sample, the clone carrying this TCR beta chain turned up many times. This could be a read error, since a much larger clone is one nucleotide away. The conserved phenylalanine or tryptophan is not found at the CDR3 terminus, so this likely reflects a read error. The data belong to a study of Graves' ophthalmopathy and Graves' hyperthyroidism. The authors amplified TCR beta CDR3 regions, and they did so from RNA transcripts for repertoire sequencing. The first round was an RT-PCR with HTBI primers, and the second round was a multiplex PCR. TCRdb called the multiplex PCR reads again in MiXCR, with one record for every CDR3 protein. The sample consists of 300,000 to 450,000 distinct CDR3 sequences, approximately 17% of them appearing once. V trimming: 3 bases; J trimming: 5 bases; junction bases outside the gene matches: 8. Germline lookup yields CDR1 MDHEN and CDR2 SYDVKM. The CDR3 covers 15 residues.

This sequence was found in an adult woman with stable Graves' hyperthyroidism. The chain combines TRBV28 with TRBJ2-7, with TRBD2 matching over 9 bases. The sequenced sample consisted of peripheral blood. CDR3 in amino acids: CASSFEREARDEQYS. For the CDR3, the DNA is TGTGCCAGCAGTTTCGAGCGGGAGGCCAGGGACGAGCAGTACTCC.